Below, one T cell receptor beta chain is given with its context. Its antigen is not known. The record originates from a study of somatic mutations in cytotoxic T cells in rheumatoid arthritis. The germline CDR1 and CDR2 sequences are SQVTM and ANQGSEA. V shed 4 bases and J shed 0 bases, with 7 bases lying between them. This CDR3 comprises 13 residues. Findings and limits, study-wide: Which antigens the expanded CD8+ clones targeted was unknown. Unlike healthy controls, rheumatoid arthritis patients had CD8+ clonality that increased with age. CD8+ T-cell clonality did not differ significantly between rheumatoid arthritis patients and age-matched healthy controls.

Clones were read by immunoSEQ multiplex PCR, and TCRdb kept only the in-frame ones, dropping some. The sample contains just under 6,500 clones, approximately 77% of which appear only once. This receptor was taken from a woman between 65 and 79 years old with rheumatoid arthritis. The V call is TRBV29-1, the J call TRBJ2-1, with no clear D. The sequencing used CD8+ T cells sorted from blood, collected at a follow-up visit. The CDR3 loop reads CSVVKYSYNEQFF. CDR3 nucleotide sequence: TGCAGCGTTGTGAAATACTCCTACAATGAGCAGTTCTTC.